This is a list of T cell receptor beta chains from one sample in a study of blood T cell repertoires in COVID-19. Clones were read by immunoSEQ multiplex PCR, and TCRdb kept only the in-frame ones, dropping some. The sample shows around 43,000 clones, roughly nine tenths of them seen only once. The sample consisted of peripheral blood. Every receptor here comes from a human donor in a cohort sampled during active COVID-19. Each CDR3 is given with its conserved first and last residue. D genes are given only for firm matches. Some rows have no size entry. The others give once, few or many, or a class for an expanded clone.

j_call d_call clone_size v_call cdr3_aa cdr3_nt
TRBJ2-1 TRBD2 - TRBV7-9 CASSSDSGGRAEQFF TGTGCCAGCAGCTCCGATAGCGGGGGGCGGGCTGAGCAGTTCTTC
TRBJ2-7 TRBD2 - TRBV7-8 CASSFPGGEQYF TGTGCCAGCAGCTTCCCGGGGGGCGAGCAGTACTTC
TRBJ2-7 TRBD1 - TRBV19 CASSVGTGNYEQYF TGTGCCAGTAGTGTTGGGACAGGGAATTACGAGCAGTACTTC
TRBJ2-7 - - TRBV5-6 CASSLVDRKNEQYF TGTGCCAGCAGCTTGGTAGACAGGAAGAACGAGCAGTACTTC
TRBJ2-7 - - TRBV7-9 CASSLGGGEQYF TGTGCCAGCAGCTTAGGGGGAGGCGAGCAGTACTTC
TRBJ1-2 TRBD1 once TRBV18 CASSTTPGQGYGYTF TGTGCCAGCTCGACCACACCCGGACAGGGCTATGGCTACACCTTC
TRBJ1-1 - - TRBV30 CAWSIQDTEAFF TGTGCCTGGAGTATCCAGGACACTGAAGCTTTCTTT
TRBJ1-4 - - TRBV5-1 CASRGTGNEKLFF TGCGCCAGCCGCGGGACGGGTAATGAAAAACTGTTTTTT
TRBJ2-1 TRBD1 once TRBV4-3 CASSPTGNEQFF TGCGCCAGCAGCCCGACAGGGAATGAGCAGTTCTTC
TRBJ1-3 - - TRBV7-9 CASGGETGNTIYF TGTGCCAGCGGCGGGGAAACTGGAAACACCATATATTTT
TRBJ2-7 TRBD2 - TRBV25-1 CASSEAGGSYEQYF TGTGCCAGCAGTGAGGCGGGGGGTTCCTACGAGCAGTACTTC
TRBJ2-5 - - TRBV5-1 CASSPEGRGETQYF TGCGCCAGCAGCCCTGAAGGCAGGGGAGAGACCCAGTACTTC
TRBJ2-1 TRBD1 once TRBV5-1 CASVGQDSYNEQFF TGCGCCAGCGTGGGACAGGACTCCTACAATGAGCAGTTCTTC
TRBJ1-4 - once TRBV19 CASSPTGNNEKLFF TGTGCCAGTAGCCCGACAGGAAATAATGAAAAACTGTTTTTT
TRBJ2-5 - - TRBV5-1 CASSLIPRGLQETQYF TGCGCCAGCAGCTTGATACCCCGCGGGCTGCAAGAGACCCAGTACTTC
TRBJ1-2 - - TRBV2 CASSRVMGGYTF TGTGCCAGCAGCAGGGTGATGGGTGGCTACACCTTC
TRBJ1-5 - - TRBV6-1 CASSEGYRLDQPQHF TGTGCCAGCAGTGAAGGGTACAGGCTTGATCAGCCCCAGCATTTT
TRBJ2-2 - - TRBV7-2 CASSLLIQVNTGELFF TGTGCCAGCAGCTTATTAATACAGGTTAACACCGGGGAGCTGTTTTTT
TRBJ1-2 TRBD1 - TRBV12-5 CASGLGRTGFGYTF TGTGCTAGTGGTTTGGGACGGACAGGGTTTGGCTACACCTTC
TRBJ2-6 - - TRBV14 CASSLHMGANVLTF TGTGCCAGCAGCCTCCACATGGGGGCCAACGTCCTGACTTTC
TRBJ2-3 - - TRBV15 CATTLNRLGGTDTQYF TGTGCCACCACCCTTAATCGACTAGGGGGCACAGATACGCAGTATTTT
TRBJ2-3 - few TRBV5-1 CASSLGTVHPDTQYF TGCGCCAGCAGCTTGGGGACAGTGCACCCAGATACGCAGTATTTT
TRBJ2-5 - - TRBV19 CASSSAGYNQGTQYF TGTGCCAGTAGTTCGGCGGGGTATAATCAAGGGACCCAGTACTTC
TRBJ2-2 TRBD1 - TRBV7-9 CASSRTTGGTGELFF TGTGCCAGCAGCCGAACGACAGGGGGGACCGGGGAGCTGTTTTTT
TRBJ2-3 - - TRBV11-2 CASSLLADTQYF TGTGCCAGCAGCCTACTAGCAGATACGCAGTATTTT
TRBJ2-7 TRBD2 - TRBV7-2 CASSPPGGEQYF TGTGCCAGCAGCCCGCCGGGGGGCGAGCAGTACTTC
TRBJ1-1 - - TRBV7-9 CASSFPQWGGTEAFF TGTGCCAGCAGCTTTCCCCAATGGGGGGGGACTGAAGCTTTCTTT
TRBJ2-5 - - TRBV7-2 CASRKQGKETQYF TGTGCCAGCAGAAAACAGGGAAAAGAGACCCAGTACTTC
TRBJ2-3 TRBD1 - TRBV5-4 CASSPPGQGGDTQYF TGTGCCAGCAGCCCTCCGGGACAGGGTGGAGATACGCAGTATTTT